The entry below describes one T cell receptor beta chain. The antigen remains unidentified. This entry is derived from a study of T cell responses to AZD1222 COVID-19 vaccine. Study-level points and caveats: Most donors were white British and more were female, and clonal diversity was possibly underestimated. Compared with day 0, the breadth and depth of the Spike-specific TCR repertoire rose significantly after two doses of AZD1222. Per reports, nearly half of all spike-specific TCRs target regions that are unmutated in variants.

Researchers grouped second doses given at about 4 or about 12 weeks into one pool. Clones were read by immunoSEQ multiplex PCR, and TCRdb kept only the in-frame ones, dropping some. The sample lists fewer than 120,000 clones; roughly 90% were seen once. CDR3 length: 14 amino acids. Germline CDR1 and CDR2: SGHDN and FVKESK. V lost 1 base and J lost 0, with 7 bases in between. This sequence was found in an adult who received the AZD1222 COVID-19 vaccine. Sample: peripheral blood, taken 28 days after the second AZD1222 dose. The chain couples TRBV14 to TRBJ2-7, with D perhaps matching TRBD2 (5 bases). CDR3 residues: CASSQGLFSYEQYF. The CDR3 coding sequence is TGTGCCAGCAGCCAAGGACTATTCTCCTACGAGCAGTACTTC.